The clone carrying this TCR beta chain was counted many times. A second PCR, run for about 6 to 11 cycles, used a sample-barcoded 5' primer plus a J-beta primer mix. Carrying 12 random nucleotides, a template-switch adaptor labeled each individual cDNA molecule. TCRdb used MiXCR to reprocess the 5' RACE reads, holding one entry per CDR3 protein. This table has 710,000 or so distinct CDR3 sequences, approximately 30% appearing once. The V gene's germline CDR1 is SGHTA and CDR2 FQGNSA. Losses at the gene ends were 6 bases for V and 3 bases for J; bases not matched to a gene: 8. This CDR3 is built from 15 residues. The data stem from a study of blood T cells in healthy people across ages.

The TCR sequence derives from a woman of 80 years or more in good health. The sample taken for sequencing was blood. The V gene is TRBV7-2, the J gene TRBJ2-7, with 10 nucleotides matching TRBD1. The CDR3 loop reads CASSLGGTGVYEQYF. As DNA, the CDR3 is TGTGCCAGCAGTCTAGGCGGGACAGGGGTCTACGAGCAGTACTTC.